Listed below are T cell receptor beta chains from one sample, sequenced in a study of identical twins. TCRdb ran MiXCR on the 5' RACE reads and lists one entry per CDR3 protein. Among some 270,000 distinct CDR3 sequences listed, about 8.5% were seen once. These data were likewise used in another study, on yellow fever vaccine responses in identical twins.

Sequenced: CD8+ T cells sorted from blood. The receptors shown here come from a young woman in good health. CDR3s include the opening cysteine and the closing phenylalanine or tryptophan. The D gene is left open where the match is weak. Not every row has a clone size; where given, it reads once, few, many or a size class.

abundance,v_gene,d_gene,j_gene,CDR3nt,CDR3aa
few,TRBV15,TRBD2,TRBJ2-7,TGTGCCACCAGCAGATTAACTAGCGCTTGGGGCTACGAGCAGTACTTC,CATSRLTSAWGYEQYF
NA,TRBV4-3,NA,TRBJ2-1,TGCGCCAGCAGCCAAGCCCCTAGCGCTCCCTACAATGAGCAGTTCTTC,CASSQAPSAPYNEQFF
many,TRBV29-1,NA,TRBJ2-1,TGCAGCGTTGAAGAGGGTACTAGCAGCAATGAGCAGTTCTTC,CSVEEGTSSNEQFF
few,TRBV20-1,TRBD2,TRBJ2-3,TGCAGTGCTAGAGATGGGACTAGCGGGAGTGCAGATACGCAGTATTTT,CSARDGTSGSADTQYF
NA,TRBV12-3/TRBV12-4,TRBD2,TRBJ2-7,TGTGCCAGCAGTACGACCGGGGGGAGGGAAGTCTACGAGCAGTACTTC,CASSTTGGREVYEQYF
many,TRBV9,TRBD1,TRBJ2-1,TGTGCCAGCAGCGTAGCAGGGGGCAATGAGCAGTTCTTC,CASSVAGGNEQFF
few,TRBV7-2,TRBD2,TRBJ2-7,TGTGCCAGCAGCTCATCAATCGGACTAGACGAGCAGTACTTC,CASSSSIGLDEQYF
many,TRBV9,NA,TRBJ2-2,TGTGCCAGCAGCGTAGCTAGAAACACCGGGGAGCTGTTTTTT,CASSVARNTGELFF
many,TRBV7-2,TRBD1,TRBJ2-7,TGTGCCAGCAGCTCCTGGACAGGGTTCTACGAGCAGTACTTC,CASSSWTGFYEQYF
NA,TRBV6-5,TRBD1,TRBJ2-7,TGTGCCAGCAGTGGACTCGACAGGGATATCTACGAGCAGTACTTC,CASSGLDRDIYEQYF
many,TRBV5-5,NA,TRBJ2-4,TGTGCCAGCATACGGAGCCTGAGGGGCATTCAGTACTTC,CASIRSLRGIQYF